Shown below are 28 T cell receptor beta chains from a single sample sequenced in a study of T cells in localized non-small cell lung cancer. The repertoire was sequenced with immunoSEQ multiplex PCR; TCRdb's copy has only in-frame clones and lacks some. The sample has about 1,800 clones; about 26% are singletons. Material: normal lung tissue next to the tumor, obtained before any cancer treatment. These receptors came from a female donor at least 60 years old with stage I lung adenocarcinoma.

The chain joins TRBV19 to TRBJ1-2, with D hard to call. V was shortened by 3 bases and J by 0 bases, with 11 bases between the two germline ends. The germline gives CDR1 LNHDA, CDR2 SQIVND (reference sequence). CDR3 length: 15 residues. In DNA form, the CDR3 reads TGTGCCAGTAGTATCTCCGGCGGAGCTAACTATGGCTACACCTTC. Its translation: CASSISGGANYGYTF.

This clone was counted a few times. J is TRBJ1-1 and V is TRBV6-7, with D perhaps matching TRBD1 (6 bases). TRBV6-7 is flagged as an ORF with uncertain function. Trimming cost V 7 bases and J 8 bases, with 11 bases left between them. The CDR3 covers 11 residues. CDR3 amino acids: CASNMGTEAFF. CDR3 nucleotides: TGTGCCAGCAACATGGGGACAGAAGCTTTCTTT.

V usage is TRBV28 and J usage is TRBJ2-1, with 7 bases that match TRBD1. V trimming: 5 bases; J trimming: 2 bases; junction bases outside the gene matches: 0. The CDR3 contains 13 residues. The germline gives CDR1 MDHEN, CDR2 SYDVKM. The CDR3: CASSGQAYNEQFF. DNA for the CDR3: TGTGCCAGCAGTGGACAGGCCTACAATGAGCAGTTCTTC.

The CDR3: CASGVGTVTDTQYF. CDR3 nucleotides: TGTGCTAGTGGYGTCGGGACAGTCACAGATACGCAGTATTTT. The V gene is TRBV12-5, the J gene TRBJ2-3; 7 bases are shared with TRBD1. Germline V gene sequence: CDR1 LGHNT, CDR2 FRNRAP. The CDR3 is 14 amino acids. V trimming: 6 bases; J trimming: 2 bases; junction bases outside the gene matches: 5. Full variable domain (rest looked up from reference TRBV12-5 and TRBJ2-3): DARVTQTPRHKVTEMGQEVTMRCQPILGHNTVFWYRQTMMQGLELLAYFRNRAPLDDSGMPKDRFSAEMPDATLATLKIQPSEPRDSAVYFCASGVGTVTDTQYFGPGTRLTVL.

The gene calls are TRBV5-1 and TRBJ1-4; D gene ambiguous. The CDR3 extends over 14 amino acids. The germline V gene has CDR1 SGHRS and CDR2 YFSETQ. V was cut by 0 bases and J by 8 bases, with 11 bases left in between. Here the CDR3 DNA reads TGCGCCAGCAGCTTGGGTACGGAAGGAGAAAAACTGTTTTTT. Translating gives CASSLGTEGEKLFF.

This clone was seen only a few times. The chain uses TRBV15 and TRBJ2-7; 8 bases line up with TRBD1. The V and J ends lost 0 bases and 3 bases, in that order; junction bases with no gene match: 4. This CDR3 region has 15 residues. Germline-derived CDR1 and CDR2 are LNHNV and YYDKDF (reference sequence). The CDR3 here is CATSRDVDRDYEQYF. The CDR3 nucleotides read TGTGCCACCAGCAGAGATGTGGACAGGGACTACGAGCAGTACTTC.

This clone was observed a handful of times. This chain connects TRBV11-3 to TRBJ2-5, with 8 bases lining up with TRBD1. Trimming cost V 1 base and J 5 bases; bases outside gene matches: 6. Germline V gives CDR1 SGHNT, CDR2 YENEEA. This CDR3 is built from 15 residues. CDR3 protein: CASSLGTGYVETQYF. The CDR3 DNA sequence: TGTGCCAGCAGCTTAGGGACAGGGTATGTGGAGACCCAGTACTTC.

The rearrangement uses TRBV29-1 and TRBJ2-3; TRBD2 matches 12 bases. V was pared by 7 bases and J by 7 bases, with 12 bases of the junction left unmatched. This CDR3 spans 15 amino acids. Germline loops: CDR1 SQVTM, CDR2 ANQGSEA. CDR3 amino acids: CSDKTSGRISHTQYF. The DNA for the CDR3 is TGCAGCGACAAAACTAGCGGGAGGATTTCGCATACGCAGTATTTT.

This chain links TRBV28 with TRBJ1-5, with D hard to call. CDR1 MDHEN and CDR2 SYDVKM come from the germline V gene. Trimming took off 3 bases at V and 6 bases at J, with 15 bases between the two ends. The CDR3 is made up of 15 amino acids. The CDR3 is CASSFEEEKVQPQHF. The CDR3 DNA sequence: TGTGCCAGCAGTTTCGAGGAGGAGAAGGTTCAGCCCCAGCATTTT.

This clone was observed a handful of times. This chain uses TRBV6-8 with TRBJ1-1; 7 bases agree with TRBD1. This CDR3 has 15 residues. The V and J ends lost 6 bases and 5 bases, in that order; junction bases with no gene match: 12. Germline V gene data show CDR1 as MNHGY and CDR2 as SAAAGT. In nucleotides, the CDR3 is TGTGCCAGCAGGAGCGCCGCCAGGGGGAGGACTGAAGCTTTCTTT. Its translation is CASRSAARGRTEAFF.

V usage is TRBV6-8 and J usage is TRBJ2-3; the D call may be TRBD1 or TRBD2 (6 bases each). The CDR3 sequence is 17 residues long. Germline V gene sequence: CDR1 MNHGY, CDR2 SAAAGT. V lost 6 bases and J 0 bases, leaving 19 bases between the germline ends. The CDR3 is CASSLPKGGKSTDTQYF. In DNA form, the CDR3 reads TGTGCCAGCAGCCTCCCTAAGGGGGGAAAAAGCACAGATACGCAGTATTTT.

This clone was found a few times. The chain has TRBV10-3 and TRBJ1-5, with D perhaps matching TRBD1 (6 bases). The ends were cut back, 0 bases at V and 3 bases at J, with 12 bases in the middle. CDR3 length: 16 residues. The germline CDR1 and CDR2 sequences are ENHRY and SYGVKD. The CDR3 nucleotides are TGTGCCATCAGTGAGTCCGCAGGGGCTAACAATCAGCCCCAGCATTTT. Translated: CAISESAGANNQPQHF.

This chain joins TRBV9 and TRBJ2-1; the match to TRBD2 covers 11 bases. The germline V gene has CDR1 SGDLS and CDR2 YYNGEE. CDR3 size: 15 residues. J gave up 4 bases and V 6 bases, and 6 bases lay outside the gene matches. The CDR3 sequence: CASNPGLADYNEQFF. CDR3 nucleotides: TGTGCCAGCAACCCGGGACTAGCGGATTACAATGAGCAGTTCTTC.

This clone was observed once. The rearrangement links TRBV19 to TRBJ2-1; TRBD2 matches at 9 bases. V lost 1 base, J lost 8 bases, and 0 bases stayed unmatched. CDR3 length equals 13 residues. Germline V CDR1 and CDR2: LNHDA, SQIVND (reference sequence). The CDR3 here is CASSIASGDEQFF. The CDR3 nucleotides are TGTGCCAGTAGTATAGCTAGCGGGGATGAGCAGTTCTTC.

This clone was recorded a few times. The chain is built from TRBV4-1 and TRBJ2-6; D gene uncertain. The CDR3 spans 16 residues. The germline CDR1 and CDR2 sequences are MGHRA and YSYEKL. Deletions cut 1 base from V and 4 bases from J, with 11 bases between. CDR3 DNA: TGCGCCAGCAGCCAAGTGAAGGAACTGGGGGCCAACGTCCTGACTTTC. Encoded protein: CASSQVKELGANVLTF.

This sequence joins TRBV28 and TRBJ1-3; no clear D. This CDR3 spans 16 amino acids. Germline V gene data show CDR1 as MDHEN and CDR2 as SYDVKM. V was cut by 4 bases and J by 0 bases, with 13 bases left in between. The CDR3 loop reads CASSSHELSSGNTIYF. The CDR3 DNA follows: TGTGCCAGCAGTTCTCACGAGTTGAGCTCTGGAAACACCATATATTTT.

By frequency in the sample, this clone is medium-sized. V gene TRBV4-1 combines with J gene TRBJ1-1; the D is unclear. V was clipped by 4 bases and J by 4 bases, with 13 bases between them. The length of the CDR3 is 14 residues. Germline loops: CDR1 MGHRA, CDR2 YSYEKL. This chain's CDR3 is CASSRIGGFTEAFF. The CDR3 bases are TGCGCCAGCAGCCGAATCGGAGGGTTCACTGAAGCTTTCTTT.

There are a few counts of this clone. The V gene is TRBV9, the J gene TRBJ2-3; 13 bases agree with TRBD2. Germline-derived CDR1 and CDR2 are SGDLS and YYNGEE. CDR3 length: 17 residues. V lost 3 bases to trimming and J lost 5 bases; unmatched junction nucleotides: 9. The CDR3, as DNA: TGTGCCAGCAGCGAGAGACTAGCGGGGGGCCTTCGAGATACGCAGTATTTT. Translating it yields CASSERLAGGLRDTQYF.

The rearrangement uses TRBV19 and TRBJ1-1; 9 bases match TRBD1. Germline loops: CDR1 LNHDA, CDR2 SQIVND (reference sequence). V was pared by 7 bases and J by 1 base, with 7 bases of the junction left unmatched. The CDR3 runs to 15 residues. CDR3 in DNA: TGTGCCAGTATTGACAGGGGGAGGGGGAACACTGAAGCTTTCTTT. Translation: CASIDRGRGNTEAFF.

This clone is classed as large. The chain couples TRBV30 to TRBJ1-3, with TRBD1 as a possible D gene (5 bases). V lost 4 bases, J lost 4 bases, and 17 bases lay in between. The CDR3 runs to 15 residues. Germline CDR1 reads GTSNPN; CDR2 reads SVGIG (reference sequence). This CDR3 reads CAWTRQLVTGNTIYF. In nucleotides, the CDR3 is TGTGCCTGGACACGACAGTTAGTCACGGGAAACACCATATATTTT.

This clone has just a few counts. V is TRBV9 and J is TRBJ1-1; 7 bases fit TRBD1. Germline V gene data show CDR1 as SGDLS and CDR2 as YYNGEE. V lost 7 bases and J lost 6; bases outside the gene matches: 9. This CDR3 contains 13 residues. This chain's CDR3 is CASGVQGMAEAFF. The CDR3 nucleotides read TGTGCCAGCGGGGTACAGGGGATGGCTGAAGCTTTCTTT. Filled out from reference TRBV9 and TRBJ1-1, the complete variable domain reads DSGVTQTPKHLITATGQRVTLRCSPRSGDLSVYWYQQSLDQGLQFLIQYYNGEERAKGNILERFSAQQFPDLHSELNLSSLELGDSALYFCASGVQGMAEAFFGQGTRLTVV.

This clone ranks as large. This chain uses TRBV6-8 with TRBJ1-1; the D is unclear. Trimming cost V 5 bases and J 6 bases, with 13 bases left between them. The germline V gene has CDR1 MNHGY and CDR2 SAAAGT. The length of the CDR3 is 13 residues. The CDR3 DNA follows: TGTGCCAGCAGTCTAGGGCCGCGGGCTGAAGCTTTCTTT. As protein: CASSLGPRAEAFF.

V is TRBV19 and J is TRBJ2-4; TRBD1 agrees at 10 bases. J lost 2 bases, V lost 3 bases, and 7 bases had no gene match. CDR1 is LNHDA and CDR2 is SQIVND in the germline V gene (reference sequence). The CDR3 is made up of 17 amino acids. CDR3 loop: CASSMIGDRGSKNIQYF. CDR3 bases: TGTGCCAGTAGTATGATCGGGGACAGGGGATCCAAAAACATTCAGTACTTC.

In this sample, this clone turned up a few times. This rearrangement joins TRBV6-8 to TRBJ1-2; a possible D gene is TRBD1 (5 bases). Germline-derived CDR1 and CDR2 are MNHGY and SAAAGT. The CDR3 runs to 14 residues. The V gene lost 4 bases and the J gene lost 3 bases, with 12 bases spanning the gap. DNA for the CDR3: TGTGCCAGCAGTTCCTTGGAGGGGCACTATGGCTACACCTTC. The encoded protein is CASSSLEGHYGYTF.

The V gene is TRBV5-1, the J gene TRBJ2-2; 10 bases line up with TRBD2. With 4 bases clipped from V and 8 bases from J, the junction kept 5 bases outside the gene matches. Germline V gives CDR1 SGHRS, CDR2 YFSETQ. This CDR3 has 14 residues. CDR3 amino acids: CASSDPSGSGELFF. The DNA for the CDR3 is TGCGCCAGCAGCGATCCTAGCGGGAGTGGGGAGCTGTTTTTT.

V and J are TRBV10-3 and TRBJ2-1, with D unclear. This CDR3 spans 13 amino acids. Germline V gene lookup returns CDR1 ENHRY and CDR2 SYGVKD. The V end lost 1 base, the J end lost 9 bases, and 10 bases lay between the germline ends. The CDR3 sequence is CAISEYEVGEQFF. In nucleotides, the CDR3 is TGTGCCATCAGTGAGTATGAGGTCGGTGAGCAGTTCTTC.

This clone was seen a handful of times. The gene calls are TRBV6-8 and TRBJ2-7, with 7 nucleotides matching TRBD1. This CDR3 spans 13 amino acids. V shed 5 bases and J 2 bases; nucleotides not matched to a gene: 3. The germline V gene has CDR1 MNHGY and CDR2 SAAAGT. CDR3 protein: CASSRDRAYEQYF. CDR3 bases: TGTGCCAGCAGTCGGGACAGAGCCTACGAGCAGTACTTC.

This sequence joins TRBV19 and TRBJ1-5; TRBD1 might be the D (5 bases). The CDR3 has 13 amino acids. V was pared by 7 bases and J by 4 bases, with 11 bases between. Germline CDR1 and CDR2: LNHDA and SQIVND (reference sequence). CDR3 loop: CASTEGINQPQHF. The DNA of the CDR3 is TGTGCCAGTACCGAGGGGATTAATCAGCCCCAGCATTTT.